This is a list of T cell receptor beta chains from one sample in a study of shared clonotypes between healthy human individuals. The protocol was immunoSEQ multiplex PCR, while the TCRdb copy is restricted to in-frame clones and leaves out a portion. The table includes about 710,000 clones, 73% detected once. Sample: memory CD4+ T cells sorted from blood. These receptors all come from a woman aged 25 to 45 in good health. Each CDR3 is given with its conserved first and last residue. Fields, in order: V gene, D gene, clone size, J gene, CDR3 protein, CDR3 DNA. The D gene is left open where the match is weak. Not every row has a clone size; where given, it reads once, few, many or a size class.

TRBV7-2	.	.	TRBJ2-1	CASSLVPGDEQFF	TGTGCCAGCAGCTTAGTACCGGGGGATGAGCAGTTCTTC
TRBV7-2	TRBD2	once	TRBJ2-7	CASSLARGWTSAYYEQYF	TGTGCCAGCAGCTTAGCGCGTGGGTGGACTAGCGCCTACTACGAGCAGTACTTC
TRBV5-1	.	.	TRBJ1-2	CASSFLSGGYTF	TGCGCCAGCAGCTTTCTGTCCGGGGGCTACACCTTC
TRBV19	.	.	TRBJ2-3	CASSKKRQGTDTQYF	TGTGCCAGTAGTAAGAAGAGACAAGGCACAGATACGCAGTATTTT
TRBV2	TRBD2	few	TRBJ2-2	CASRAGTSQTGELFF	TGTGCCAGCAGGGCCGGGACTAGCCAGACCGGGGAGCTGTTTTTT
TRBV30	.	.	TRBJ1-1	CALRGSGRLGVTEAFF	TGTGCCCTCAGGGGTAGTGGCAGACTAGGGGTCACTGAAGCTTTCTTT
TRBV9	TRBD1	.	TRBJ1-4	CASSVGGTGGNEKLFF	TGTGCCAGCAGCGTAGGCGGGACAGGGGGAAATGAAAAACTGTTTTTT
TRBV28	TRBD2	.	TRBJ2-7	CASSSAGTSDGEQYF	TGTGCCAGCAGTTCCGCCGGGACTAGTGACGGGGAGCAGTACTTC
TRBV19	.	once	TRBJ2-2	CASSSPAAGTLGELFF	TGTGCCAGTAGTTCGCCGGCGGCAGGGACCCTCGGGGAGCTGTTTTTT
TRBV7-9	.	once	TRBJ1-1	CASSPQAGGTEAFF	TGTGCCAGCAGCCCGCAAGCAGGCGGCACTGAAGCTTTCTTT
TRBV29-1	.	many	TRBJ2-1	CSVIYNEQFF	TGCAGCGTTATATACAATGAGCAGTTCTTC
TRBV4-1	TRBD1	.	TRBJ1-1	CASSQVQGAQNTEAFF	TGCGCCAGCAGCCAAGTACAGGGGGCGCAGAACACTGAAGCTTTCTTT
TRBV4-1	.	once	TRBJ2-7	CASSSTGFQQYF	TGCGCCAGCAGCTCAACAGGGTTTCAGCAGTACTTC
TRBV7-9	TRBD1	.	TRBJ2-5	CASSPNLGTVRETQYF	TGTGCCAGCAGCCCAAATCTTGGGACAGTAAGGGAGACCCAGTACTTC
TRBV28	TRBD2	.	TRBJ2-7	CASSFGFTSGRVSYEQYF	TGTGCCAGCAGTTTTGGGTTCACTAGCGGGAGAGTATCCTACGAGCAGTACTTC
TRBV10-2	.	.	TRBJ2-5	CASSEQQETQYF	TGCGCCAGCAGTGAACAGCAAGAGACCCAGTACTTC
TRBV6-1	TRBD1	.	TRBJ1-1	CASSEMTGVGRTEAFF	TGTGCCAGCAGTGAAATGACAGGGGTAGGTCGGACTGAAGCTTTCTTT
TRBV6-1	.	once	TRBJ2-3	CASSESRRASTDTQYF	TGTGCCAGCAGTGAGTCGAGACGGGCCAGCACAGATACGCAGTATTTT
TRBV6-5	.	.	TRBJ2-5	CASSTGLILETQYF	TGTGCCAGCAGTACGGGACTCATCTTAGAGACCCAGTACTTC
TRBV5-1	.	many	TRBJ1-1	CASSSTGPNTEAFF	TGCGCCAGCAGCTCGACGGGTCCGAACACTGAAGCTTTCTTT